Below, 6 T cell receptor beta chains from the same sample are listed, as sequenced in a study of CD8+ T cells in alopecia areata. Indicated treatment: oral pan-JAK inhibitor, 5-10 mg twice daily. cDNA reverse transcribed from extracted RNA served as the sequencing template. TCRdb's table, derived via immunoSEQ multiplex PCR, lists solely in-frame clones and lacks some. Of some 190,000 clones listed, about three fifths are singletons. Sequences were derived from CD4+ T cells sorted from blood, sampled at week 4, from a patient treated with tofacitinib. The receptors were sampled from a human donor with alopecia areata.

On this clone itself: The same CDR3 also results from other DNA sequences found in this sample. The chain has TRBV5-1 and TRBJ2-6; D not certain. The CDR3 length is 13 residues. CDR1 and CDR2 from the germline V gene are SGHRS and YFSETQ. Trimming left V 4 bases short and J 3 bases short, with 5 bases between. The CDR3 nucleotides are TGCGCCAGCAGCCCCGGTGGGGCCAACGTCCTGACTTTC. Residues: CASSPGGANVLTF. Complete variable domain (other parts from reference TRBV5-1 and TRBJ2-6): KAGVTQTPRYLIKTRGQQVTLSCSPISGHRSVSWYQQTPGQGLQFLFEYFSETQRNKGNFPGRFSGRQFSNSRSEMNVSTLELGDSALYLCASSPGGANVLTFGAGSRLTVL.

This clone came up once. This chain joins TRBV7-2 and TRBJ2-1; 9 bases are a match to TRBD2. CDR1 is SGHTA, CDR2 FQGNSA, per germline. The junction had 6 bases not matched to a gene; V was cut back by 5 bases and J by 7 bases. The CDR3 length is 14 residues. CDR3 in amino acids: CASSHSGSMNEQFF. In nucleotides, the CDR3 is TGTGCCAGCAGCCATAGCGGGAGTATGAATGAGCAGTTCTTC.

This clone was seen a few times. The chain recombines TRBV10-3 with TRBJ2-1, with 11 bases aligning to TRBD1. V lost 2 bases, J lost 6 bases, and 6 bases stayed unmatched. Germline values: CDR1 ENHRY, CDR2 SYGVKD. The length of the CDR3 is 16 residues. As DNA, the CDR3 is TGTGCCATCAGTGAGCGTGGGACAGGGGGACTCAATGAGCAGTTCTTC. This codes for CAISERGTGGLNEQFF.

This clone has only a few counts. CDR3 coding DNA: TGCGCCAGCAGCCAACCTGGGACGGAGATGAAAGCTTTCTTT. Protein product: CASSQPGTEMKAFF. The chain joins TRBV4-3 to TRBJ1-1, with D maybe TRBD1 (5 bases). V lost 2 bases, J lost 9 bases, and 16 bases lay in between. The V gene's germline CDR1 is LGHNA and CDR2 YSLEER. The CDR3 has 14 residues.

The CDR3 spells CSVSRGAGGPGETQYF. In DNA form, the CDR3 reads TGCAGCGTCTCCAGGGGAGCGGGAGGGCCGGGGGAGACCCAGTACTTC. V and J are TRBV29-1 and TRBJ2-5; 10 positions agree with TRBD2. With V trimmed by 6 bases and J by 5 bases, 15 bases remained unmatched. Per the germline V gene, CDR1 is SQVTM and CDR2 is ANQGSEA. This CDR3 comprises 16 residues.

The chain joins TRBV28 to TRBJ2-3; 10 bases agree with TRBD1. From germline, CDR1 is MDHEN and CDR2 SYDVKM. Trimming took 4 bases from V and 3 from J; bases not matched to a gene: 4. The CDR3 totals 15 residues. CDR3 coding DNA: TGTGCCAGCAGTTCACTGGGACAGGGGACAGATACGCAGTATTTT. It codes for CASSSLGQGTDTQYF.